The T cell receptor beta chain under discussion was sequenced for a study of T cells in narcolepsy. Regarding the study as a whole: Blood of same and different patients, but not healthy controls, reportedly held recurring autoreactive clonotypes. Some memory CD4+ repertoires had no autoreactive clone sequences. Same-patient CSF and blood CD4+ T cell clonotypes included HCRT-specific and TRIB2-specific autoreactive ones.

Per germline, CDR1 ENHRY and CDR2 SYGVKD. The CDR3 has 13 residues. Trimming took 9 bases from V and 4 from J, leaving 12 bases between them. The table came from immunoSEQ multiplex PCR; TCRdb's copy has only in-frame clones and leaves some out. The profile shows around 39,000 clones, about 85% of them singletons. Notes on this clone: The antigen is not known.

The chain recombines TRBV10-3 with TRBJ1-4; D unresolved. Material for sequencing was CD45RA- memory CD4+ T cells from PBMCs. This TCR derives from a human donor with narcolepsy. CDR3 bases: TGTGCCATTCGAGGGTCCCGTAATGAAAAACTGTTTTTT. Protein sequence: CAIRGSRNEKLFF.